The clone carrying this TCR beta chain was observed a few times. Its antigen remains unknown. Germline values: CDR1 DFQATT, CDR2 SNEGSKA (reference sequence). The CDR3 is made up of 16 amino acids. Trimming cost V 4 bases and J 6 bases; bases outside gene matches: 15. Sequencing libraries made from TCR beta cDNA carried unique molecular identifiers. There were roughly 0.9 to 10 million T cells, and 480,000 or so cDNA molecules came from them. One entry per CDR3 protein, called by TCRdb with MiXCR from the PCR reads. The table records fewer than 600,000 distinct CDR3 sequences, under 55% of them present only once. These data belong to a study of post-analysis software for immune sequencing data. Overall study context: Relapsing-remitting, secondary progressive and progressive-relapsing forms of multiple sclerosis all featured among disease courses.

Study-level points and caveats: Same-batch preparations were strongly co-clustered by F measure. Controls' normalized Chao1 diversity significantly exceeded that of multiple sclerosis patients. Controls showed lower frequencies than patients for five or six TRBV segments, and TRBV5-6, TRBV5-1 and TRBV20-1 were among these.

The origin of this receptor is a girl between 10 and 17 years old with multiple sclerosis. The sample comprised blood. The chain employs TRBV20-1 and TRBJ2-7; TRBD2 matches 10 bases. The CDR3 DNA follows: TGCAGTGCTAAGGTGGCTAGCGGGAGCATGATAGGCGAGCAGTACTTC. Translated, it gives CSAKVASGSMIGEQYF.